This T cell receptor (beta chain) came from a study of long-term antiretroviral therapy in people with HIV. Notes on this clone: Antigen specificity is unknown.

Trimming shortened V by 2 bases and J by 1 base, and 16 bases separated the two germline ends. The CDR3 is 16 amino acids. Germline V lookup: CDR1 SGHNT, CDR2 YYREEE (reference sequence). Survey level was the resolution at which the v3.0 immunoSEQ assay ran. Method: immunoSEQ multiplex PCR; TCRdb's copy keeps in-frame clones and lacks some. The sample contains 42,000 or so clones, approximately 87% of which appear only once. Findings and limits, study-wide: The data indicate that diversity increased after ART but remained below transplant donor controls.

V and J are TRBV5-4 and TRBJ2-7; possible D gene TRBD1, 7 bases. The source of this sequence is a woman between 45 and 60 years old with HIV. The material was unsorted PBMCs, obtained 1.2 years after starting antiretroviral therapy. In DNA form, the CDR3 reads TGTGCCAGCAGCTTAGGGGCAGGGGGAGGTTCCTACGAGCAGTACTTC. Amino acid sequence: CASSLGAGGGSYEQYF.